The following is a T cell receptor beta chain sequence with its context. Its cognate antigen is unknown. The record originates from a study of identifying expanded T cells in peripheral blood. Whole-study findings and limits: Approximately two-week clone count variance significantly increased as total template count grew. Technical replicates showed roughly 1.2 changed clones; two weeks approximately 15; four weeks 19.

Here immunoSEQ multiplex PCR was the method, and the copy in TCRdb shows in-frame clones only, minus some. The sample holds around 130,000 clones, 65% to 90% seen once. This CDR3 contains 16 residues. The V gene end was trimmed by 2 bases and the J gene end by 6 bases; junction bases not matched to a gene: 13. The germline CDR1 and CDR2 sequences are KGHSH and LQKENI. Specimen: blood. The genes are TRBV18 and TRBJ2-7, with 7 bases that match TRBD1. This clonotype was sampled from a person aged 18-70 years in good health. CDR3 region: CASSPGDRVVRGEQYF. The CDR3 DNA sequence: TGTGCCAGCTCACCAGGCGACAGGGTAGTTCGCGGCGAGCAGTACTTC.